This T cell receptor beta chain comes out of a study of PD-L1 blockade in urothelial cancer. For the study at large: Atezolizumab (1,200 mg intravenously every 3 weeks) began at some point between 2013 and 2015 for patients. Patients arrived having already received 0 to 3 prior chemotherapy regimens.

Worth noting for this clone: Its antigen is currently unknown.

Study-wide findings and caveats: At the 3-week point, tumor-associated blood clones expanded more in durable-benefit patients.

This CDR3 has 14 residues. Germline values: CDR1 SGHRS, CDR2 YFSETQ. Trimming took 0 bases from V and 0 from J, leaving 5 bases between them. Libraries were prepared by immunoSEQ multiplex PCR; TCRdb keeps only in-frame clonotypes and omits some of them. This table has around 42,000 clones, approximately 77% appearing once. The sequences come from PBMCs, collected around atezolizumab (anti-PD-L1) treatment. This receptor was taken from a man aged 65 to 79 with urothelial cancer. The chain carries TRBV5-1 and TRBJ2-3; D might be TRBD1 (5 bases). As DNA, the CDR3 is TGCGCCAGCAGCTTGGACAGGAGCACAGATACGCAGTATTTT. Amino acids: CASSLDRSTDTQYF.